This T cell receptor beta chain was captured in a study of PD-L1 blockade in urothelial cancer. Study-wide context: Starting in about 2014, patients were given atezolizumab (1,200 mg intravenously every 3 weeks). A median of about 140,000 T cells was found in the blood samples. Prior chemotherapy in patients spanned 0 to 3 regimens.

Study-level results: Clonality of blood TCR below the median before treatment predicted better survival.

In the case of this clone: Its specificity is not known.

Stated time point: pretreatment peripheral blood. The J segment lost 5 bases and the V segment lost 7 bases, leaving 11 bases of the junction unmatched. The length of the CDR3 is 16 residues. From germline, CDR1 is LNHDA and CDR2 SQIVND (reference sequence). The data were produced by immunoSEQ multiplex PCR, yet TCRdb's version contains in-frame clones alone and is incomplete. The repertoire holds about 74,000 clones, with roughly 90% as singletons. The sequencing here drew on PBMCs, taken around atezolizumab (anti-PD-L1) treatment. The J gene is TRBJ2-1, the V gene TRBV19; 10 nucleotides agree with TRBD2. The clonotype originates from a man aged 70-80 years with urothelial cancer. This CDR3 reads CASMELAGEHHNEQFF. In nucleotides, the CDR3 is TGTGCCAGTATGGAGCTAGCGGGGGAGCACCACAATGAGCAGTTCTTC.